These T cell receptor beta chains were read from a single sample in a study of T cell responses to AZD1222 COVID-19 vaccine. The data were produced by immunoSEQ multiplex PCR, yet TCRdb's version contains in-frame clones alone and is incomplete. Here the sample spans about 110,000 clones, around 82% being singletons. The starting material was peripheral blood, obtained on day 0 of AZD1222 vaccination. These receptors came from an adult in good health. CDR3s include the opening cysteine and the closing phenylalanine or tryptophan. Each record gives: D gene, J gene, V gene, clone size, CDR3 protein, CDR3 DNA. D genes are given only for firm matches. Not every row has a clone size; where given, it reads once, few, many or a size class.

NA TRBJ1-5 TRBV19 NA CAASTDGAVNQPQHF TGTGCCGCTAGCACTGACGGGGCGGTCAATCAGCCCCAGCATTTT
NA TRBJ2-7 TRBV5-3 NA CARLRRSLYEQYF TGTGCCAGATTACGCAGGTCCCTTTACGAGCAGTACTTC
TRBD2 TRBJ2-1 TRBV28 NA CASSLGTSAYNEQFF TGTGCCAGCAGTTTGGGGACTAGCGCCTACAATGAGCAGTTCTTC
TRBD1 TRBJ2-1 TRBV28 many CASSLDSGTGGNEQFF TGTGCCAGCAGTTTAGATAGTGGGACAGGTGGCAATGAGCAGTTCTTC
TRBD1 TRBJ1-5 TRBV28 NA CASSKDRVQPQHF TGTGCCAGCAGCAAGGACAGGGTTCAGCCCCAGCATTTT
TRBD1 TRBJ1-5 TRBV19 NA CPSGRGPVGCQPQHF TGTCCGTCGGGCAGGGGGCCCGTGGGGTGCCAGCCCCAGCATTTT
NA TRBJ1-5 TRBV28 NA CASSLGSGRSNQPQHF TGTGCCAGCAGTTTAGGGTCAGGTAGGAGCAATCAGCCCCAGCATTTT
TRBD2 TRBJ2-7 TRBV18 NA CASSPLPAGNPYEQYF TGTGCCAGCTCACCGTTGCCAGCGGGGAACCCCTACGAGCAGTACTTC
NA TRBJ2-7 TRBV11-3 NA CASSLRSGTSYEQYF TGTGCCAGCAGCCTACGCTCCGGGACCTCCTACGAGCAGTACTTC
NA TRBJ2-7 TRBV5-6 few CASTDLGASYEQYF TGTGCCAGCACCGACTTAGGGGCCTCCTACGAGCAGTACTTC
TRBD1 TRBJ2-7 TRBV5-1 NA CASSFTGGGKQYF TGCGCCAGCAGCTTCACAGGGGGCGGGAAGCAGTACTTC
NA TRBJ1-5 TRBV7-2 NA CASSLRHSPQGPQHF TGTGCCAGCAGCTTGCGGCACAGTCCGCAGGGGCCCCAGCATTTT
NA TRBJ2-5 TRBV18 NA CASSPRQGVGETQYF TGTGCCAGCTCACCCCGTCAAGGGGTAGGAGAGACCCAGTACTTC
TRBD1 TRBJ1-5 TRBV28 once CASSSPQGGNQPQHF TGTGCCAGCAGTTCCCCGCAGGGGGGCAATCAGCCCCAGCATTTT
NA TRBJ1-1 TRBV18 NA CASSPGGNTEAFF TGTGCCAGCTCACCGGGTGGGAACACTGAAGCTTTCTTT
TRBD1 TRBJ1-4 TRBV4-2 NA CASSQDQGQATNEKLFF TGTGCCAGCAGCCAAGACCAAGGACAGGCAACTAATGAAAAACTGTTTTTT
NA TRBJ1-4 TRBV7-8 NA CASSRGGSGNEKLFF TGTGCCAGCAGCCGAGGCGGCTCGGGTAATGAAAAACTGTTTTTT